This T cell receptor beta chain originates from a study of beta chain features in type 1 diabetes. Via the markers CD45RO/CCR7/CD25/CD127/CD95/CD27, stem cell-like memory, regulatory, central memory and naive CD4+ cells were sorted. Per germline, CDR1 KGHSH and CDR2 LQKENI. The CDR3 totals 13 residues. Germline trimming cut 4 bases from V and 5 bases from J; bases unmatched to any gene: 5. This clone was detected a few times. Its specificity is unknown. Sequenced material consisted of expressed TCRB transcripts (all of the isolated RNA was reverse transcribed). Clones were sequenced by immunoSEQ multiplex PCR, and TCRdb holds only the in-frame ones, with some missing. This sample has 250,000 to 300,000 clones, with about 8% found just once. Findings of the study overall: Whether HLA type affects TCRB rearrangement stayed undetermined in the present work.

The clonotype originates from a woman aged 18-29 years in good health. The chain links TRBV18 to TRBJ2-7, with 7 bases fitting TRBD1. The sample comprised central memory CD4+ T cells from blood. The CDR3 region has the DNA TGTGCCAGCTCACTTCGACAGGGCGACGAGCAGTACTTC. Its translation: CASSLRQGDEQYF.